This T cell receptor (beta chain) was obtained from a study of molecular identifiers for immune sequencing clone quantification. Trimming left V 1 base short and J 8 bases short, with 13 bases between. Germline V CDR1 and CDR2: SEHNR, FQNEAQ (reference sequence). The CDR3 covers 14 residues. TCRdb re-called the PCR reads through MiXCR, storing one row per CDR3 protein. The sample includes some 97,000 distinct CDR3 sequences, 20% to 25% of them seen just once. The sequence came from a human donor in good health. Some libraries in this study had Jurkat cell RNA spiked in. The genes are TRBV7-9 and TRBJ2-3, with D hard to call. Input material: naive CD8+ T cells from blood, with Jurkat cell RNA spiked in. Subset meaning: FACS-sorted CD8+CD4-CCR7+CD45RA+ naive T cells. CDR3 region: CASSLGSPAGTQYF. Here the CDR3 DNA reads TGTGCCAGCAGCTTAGGTAGTCCCGCAGGTACGCAGTATTTT. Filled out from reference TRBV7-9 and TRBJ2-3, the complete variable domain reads DTGVSQNPRHKITKRGQNVTFRCDPISEHNRLYWYRQTLGQGPEFLTYFQNEAQLEKSRLLSDRFSAERPKGSFSTLEIQRTEQGDSAMYLCASSLGSPAGTQYFGPGTRLTVL.